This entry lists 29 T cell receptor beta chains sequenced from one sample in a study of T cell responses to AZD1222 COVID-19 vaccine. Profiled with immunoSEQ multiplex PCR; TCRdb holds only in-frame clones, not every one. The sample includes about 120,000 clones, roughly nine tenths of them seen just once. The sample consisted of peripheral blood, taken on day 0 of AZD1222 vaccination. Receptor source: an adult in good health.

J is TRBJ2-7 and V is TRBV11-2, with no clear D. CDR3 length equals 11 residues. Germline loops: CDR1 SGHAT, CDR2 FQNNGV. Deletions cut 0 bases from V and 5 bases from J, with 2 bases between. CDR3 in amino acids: CASSLDHEQYF. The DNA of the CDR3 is TGTGCCAGCAGCTTAGACCACGAGCAGTACTTC.

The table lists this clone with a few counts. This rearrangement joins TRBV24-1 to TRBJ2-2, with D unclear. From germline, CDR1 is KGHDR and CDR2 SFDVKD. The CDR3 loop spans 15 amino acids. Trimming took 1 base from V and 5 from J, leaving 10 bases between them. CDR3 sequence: CATSDFRAATGELFF. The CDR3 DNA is TGTGCCACCAGTGATTTTAGGGCAGCAACCGGGGAGCTGTTTTTT.

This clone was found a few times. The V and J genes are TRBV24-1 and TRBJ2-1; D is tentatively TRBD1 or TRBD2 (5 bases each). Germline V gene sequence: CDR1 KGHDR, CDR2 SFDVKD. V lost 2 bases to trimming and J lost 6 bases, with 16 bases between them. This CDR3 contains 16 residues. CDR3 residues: CATSDSSRRGGNEQFF. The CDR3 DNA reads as TGTGCCACCAGTGATTCCTCCCGACGTGGGGGCAATGAGCAGTTCTTC.

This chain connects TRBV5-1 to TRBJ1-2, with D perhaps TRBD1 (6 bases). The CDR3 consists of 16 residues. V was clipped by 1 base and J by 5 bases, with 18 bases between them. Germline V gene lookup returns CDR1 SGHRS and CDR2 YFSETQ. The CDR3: CASSLSGTNVWYGYTF. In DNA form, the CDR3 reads TGCGCCAGCAGCTTGTCTGGGACAAACGTATGGTATGGCTACACCTTC. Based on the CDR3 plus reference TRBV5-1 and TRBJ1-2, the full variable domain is KAGVTQTPRYLIKTRGQQVTLSCSPISGHRSVSWYQQTPGQGLQFLFEYFSETQRNKGNFPGRFSGRQFSNSRSEMNVSTLELGDSALYLCASSLSGTNVWYGYTFGSGTRLTVV.

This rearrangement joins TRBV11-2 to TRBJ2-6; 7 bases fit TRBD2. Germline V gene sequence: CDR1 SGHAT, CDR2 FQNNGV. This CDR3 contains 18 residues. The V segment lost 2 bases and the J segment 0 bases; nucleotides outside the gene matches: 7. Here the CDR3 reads CASSLLAGRPSGANVLTF. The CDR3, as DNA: TGTGCCAGCAGCTTATTAGCGGGCCGTCCCTCTGGGGCCAACGTCCTGACTTTC.

The CDR3 protein is CASSYQGGGTGELFF. The CDR3 coding sequence is TGTGCCAGCAGTTATCAAGGGGGAGGAACCGGGGAGCTGTTTTTT. The chain recombines TRBV6-2 or TRBV6-3 with TRBJ2-2; D tentatively fits TRBD1 or TRBD2 (6 bases each). Germline V gives CDR1 MNHEY, CDR2 SVGEGT. The CDR3 sequence is 15 residues long. Trimming shortened V by 3 bases and J by 5 bases, and 13 bases separated the two germline ends.

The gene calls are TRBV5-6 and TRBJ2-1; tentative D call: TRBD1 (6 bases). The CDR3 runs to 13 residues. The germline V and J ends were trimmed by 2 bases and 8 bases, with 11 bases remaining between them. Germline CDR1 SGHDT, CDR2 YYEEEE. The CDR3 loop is CASSFGRGYEQFF. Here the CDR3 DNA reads TGTGCCAGCAGCTTTGGCAGGGGCTATGAGCAGTTCTTC.

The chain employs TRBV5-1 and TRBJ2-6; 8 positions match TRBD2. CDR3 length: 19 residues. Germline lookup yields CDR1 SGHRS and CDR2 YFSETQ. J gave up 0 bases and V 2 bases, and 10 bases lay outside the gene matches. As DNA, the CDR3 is TGCGCCAGCAGCTTTAAAGGCGGGAGGACCAGCTCTGGGGCCAACGTCCTGACTTTC. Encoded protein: CASSFKGGRTSSGANVLTF.

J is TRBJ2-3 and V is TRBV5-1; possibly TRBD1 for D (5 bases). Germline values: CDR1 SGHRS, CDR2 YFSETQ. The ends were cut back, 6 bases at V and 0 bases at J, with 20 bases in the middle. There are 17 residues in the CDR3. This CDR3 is CASTHAGRGSSTDTQYF. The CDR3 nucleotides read TGCGCCAGCACTCACGCAGGAAGGGGATCTAGCACAGATACGCAGTATTTT.

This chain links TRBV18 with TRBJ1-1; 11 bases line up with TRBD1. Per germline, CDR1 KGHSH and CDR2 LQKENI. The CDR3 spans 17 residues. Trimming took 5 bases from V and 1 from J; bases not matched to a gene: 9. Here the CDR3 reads CASSSSGTGGSNTEAFF. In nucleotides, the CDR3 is TGTGCCAGCTCATCCTCCGGGACAGGGGGTTCGAACACTGAAGCTTTCTTT.

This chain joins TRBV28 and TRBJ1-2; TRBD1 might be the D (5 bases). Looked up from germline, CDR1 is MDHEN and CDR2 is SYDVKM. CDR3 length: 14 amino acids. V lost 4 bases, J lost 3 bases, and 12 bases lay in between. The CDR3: CASSSDNRHYGYTF. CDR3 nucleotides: TGTGCCAGCAGTTCGGACAACCGGCACTATGGCTACACCTTC.

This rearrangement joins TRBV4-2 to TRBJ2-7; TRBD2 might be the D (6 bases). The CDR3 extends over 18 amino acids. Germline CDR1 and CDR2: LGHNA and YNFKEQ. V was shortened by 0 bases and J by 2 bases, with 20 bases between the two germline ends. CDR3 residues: CASSQDIRGMALTYEQYF. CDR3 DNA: TGTGCCAGCAGCCAAGATATCCGGGGGATGGCGCTAACCTACGAGCAGTACTTC.

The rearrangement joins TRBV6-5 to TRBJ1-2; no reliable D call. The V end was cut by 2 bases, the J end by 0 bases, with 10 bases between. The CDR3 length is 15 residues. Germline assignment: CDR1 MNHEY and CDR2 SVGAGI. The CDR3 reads CASSYEAGSNYGYTF. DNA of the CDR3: TGTGCCAGCAGTTACGAGGCAGGATCTAACTATGGCTACACCTTC.

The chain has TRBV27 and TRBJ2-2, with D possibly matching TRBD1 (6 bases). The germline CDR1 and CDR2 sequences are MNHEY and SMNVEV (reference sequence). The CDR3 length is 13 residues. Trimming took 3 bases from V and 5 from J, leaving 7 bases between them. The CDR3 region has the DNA TGTGCCAGCAGTTTCCAGGGGACCGGGGAGCTGTTTTTT. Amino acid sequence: CASSFQGTGELFF.

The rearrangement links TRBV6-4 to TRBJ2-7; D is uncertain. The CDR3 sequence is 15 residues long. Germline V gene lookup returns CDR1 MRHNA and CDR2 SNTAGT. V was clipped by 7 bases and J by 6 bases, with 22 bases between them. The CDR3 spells CASTKLRLGFGEQYF. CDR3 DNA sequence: TGTGCCAGCACCAAACTTAGGCTTGGGTTCGGCGAGCAGTACTTC.

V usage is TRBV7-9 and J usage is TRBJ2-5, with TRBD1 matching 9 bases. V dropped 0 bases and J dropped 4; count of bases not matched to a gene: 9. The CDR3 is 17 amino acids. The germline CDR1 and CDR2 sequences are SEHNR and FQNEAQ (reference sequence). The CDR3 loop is CASSLALGQGARETQYF. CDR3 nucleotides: TGTGCCAGCAGCTTAGCACTGGGACAGGGAGCGAGAGAGACCCAGTACTTC.

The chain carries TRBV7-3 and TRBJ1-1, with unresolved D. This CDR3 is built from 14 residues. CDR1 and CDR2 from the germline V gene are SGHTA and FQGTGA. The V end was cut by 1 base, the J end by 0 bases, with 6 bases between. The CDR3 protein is CASSLMDVNTEAFF. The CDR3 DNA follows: TGTGCCAGCAGCTTAATGGATGTGAACACTGAAGCTTTCTTT.

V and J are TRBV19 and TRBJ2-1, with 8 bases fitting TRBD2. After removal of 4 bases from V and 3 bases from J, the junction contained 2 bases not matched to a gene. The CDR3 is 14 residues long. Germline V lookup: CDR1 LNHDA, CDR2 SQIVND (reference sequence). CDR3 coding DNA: TGTGCCAGTAGTAGTCTAGCGGGCTACAATGAGCAGTTCTTC. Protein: CASSSLAGYNEQFF.

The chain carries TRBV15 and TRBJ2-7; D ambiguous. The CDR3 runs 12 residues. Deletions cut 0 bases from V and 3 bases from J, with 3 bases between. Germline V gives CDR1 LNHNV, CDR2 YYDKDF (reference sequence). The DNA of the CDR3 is TGTGCCACCAGCAGAGATCTCTACGAGCAGTACTTC. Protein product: CATSRDLYEQYF.

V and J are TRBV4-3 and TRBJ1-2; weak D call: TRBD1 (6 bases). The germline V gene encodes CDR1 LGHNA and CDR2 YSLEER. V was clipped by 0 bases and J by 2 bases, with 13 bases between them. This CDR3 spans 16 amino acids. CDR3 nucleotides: TGCGCCAGCAGCCAAGATATGGGGGCTGGCAACTATGGCTACACCTTC. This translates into CASSQDMGAGNYGYTF.

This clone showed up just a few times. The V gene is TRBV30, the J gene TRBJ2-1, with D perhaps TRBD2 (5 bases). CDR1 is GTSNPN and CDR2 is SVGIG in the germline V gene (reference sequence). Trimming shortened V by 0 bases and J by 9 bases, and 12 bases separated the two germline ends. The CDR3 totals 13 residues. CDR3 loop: CAWSVRGVVEQFF. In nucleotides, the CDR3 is TGTGCCTGGAGTGTACGGGGTGTGGTTGAGCAGTTCTTC.

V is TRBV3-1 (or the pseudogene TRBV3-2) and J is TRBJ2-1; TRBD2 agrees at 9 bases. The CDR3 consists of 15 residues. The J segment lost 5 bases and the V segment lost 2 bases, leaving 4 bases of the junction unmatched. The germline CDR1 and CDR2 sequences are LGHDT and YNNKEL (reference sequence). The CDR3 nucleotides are TGTGCCAGCAGCCAATTCCTAGCGGGAAACAATGAGCAGTTCTTC. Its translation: CASSQFLAGNNEQFF.

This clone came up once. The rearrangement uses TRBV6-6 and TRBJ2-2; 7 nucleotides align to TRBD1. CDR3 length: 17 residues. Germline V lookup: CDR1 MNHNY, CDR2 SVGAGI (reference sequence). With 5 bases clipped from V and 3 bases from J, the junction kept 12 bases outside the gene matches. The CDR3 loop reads CASSRRQGSVYTGELFF. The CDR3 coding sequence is TGTGCCAGCAGTCGACGACAGGGAAGTGTGTACACCGGGGAGCTGTTTTTT.

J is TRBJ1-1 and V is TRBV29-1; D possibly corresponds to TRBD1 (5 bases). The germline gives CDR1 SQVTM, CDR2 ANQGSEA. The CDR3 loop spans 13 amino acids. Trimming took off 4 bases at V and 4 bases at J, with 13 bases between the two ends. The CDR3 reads CSVVSGGSTEAFF. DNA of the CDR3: TGCAGCGTTGTTTCGGGGGGAAGCACTGAAGCTTTCTTT.

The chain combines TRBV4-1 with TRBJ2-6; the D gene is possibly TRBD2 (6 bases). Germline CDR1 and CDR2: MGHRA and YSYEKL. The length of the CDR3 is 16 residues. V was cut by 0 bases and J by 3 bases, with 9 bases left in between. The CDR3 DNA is TGCGCCAGCAGCCAAGATAGGGGACTTGGGGCCAACGTCCTGACTTTC. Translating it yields CASSQDRGLGANVLTF.

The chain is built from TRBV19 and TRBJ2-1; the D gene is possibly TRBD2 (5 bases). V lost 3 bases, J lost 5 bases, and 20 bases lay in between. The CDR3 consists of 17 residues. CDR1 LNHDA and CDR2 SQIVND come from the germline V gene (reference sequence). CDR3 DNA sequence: TGTGCCAGTAGTATCTCTAACGGCGGGCCGTCCGACAATGAGCAGTTCTTC. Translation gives CASSISNGGPSDNEQFF.

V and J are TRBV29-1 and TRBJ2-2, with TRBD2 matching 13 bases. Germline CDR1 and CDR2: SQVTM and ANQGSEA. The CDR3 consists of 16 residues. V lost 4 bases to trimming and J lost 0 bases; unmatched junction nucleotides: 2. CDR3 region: CSVGLAGGPNTGELFF. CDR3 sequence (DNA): TGCAGCGTTGGACTAGCGGGAGGACCGAACACCGGGGAGCTGTTTTTT.

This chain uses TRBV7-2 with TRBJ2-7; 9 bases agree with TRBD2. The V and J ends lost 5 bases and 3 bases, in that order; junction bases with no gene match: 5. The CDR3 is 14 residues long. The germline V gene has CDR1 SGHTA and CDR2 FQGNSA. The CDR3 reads CASSETSGFYEQYF. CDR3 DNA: TGTGCCAGCAGCGAGACTAGCGGTTTCTACGAGCAGTACTTC.

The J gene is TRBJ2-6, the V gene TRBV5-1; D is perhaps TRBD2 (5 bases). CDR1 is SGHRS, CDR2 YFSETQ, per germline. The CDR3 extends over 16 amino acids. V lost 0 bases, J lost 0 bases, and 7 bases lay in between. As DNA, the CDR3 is TGCGCCAGCAGCTTGGGAGGGAGCTCTGGGGCCAACGTCCTGACTTTC. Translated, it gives CASSLGGSSGANVLTF. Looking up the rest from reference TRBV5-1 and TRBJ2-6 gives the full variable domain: KAGVTQTPRYLIKTRGQQVTLSCSPISGHRSVSWYQQTPGQGLQFLFEYFSETQRNKGNFPGRFSGRQFSNSRSEMNVSTLELGDSALYLCASSLGGSSGANVLTFGAGSRLTVL.